The table lists the clone carrying this T cell receptor beta chain with many counts. The CDR3 sequence is 17 residues long. Unmatched junction bases numbered 18, after V lost 5 bases and J lost 7 bases. The V gene's germline CDR1 is DFQATT and CDR2 SNEGSKA (reference sequence). The data were obtained in a study of T cells in Graves' hyperthyroidism and ophthalmopathy. Amplified TCR beta CDR3 regions derived from RNA transcripts. HTBI primers drove first-round RT-PCR of the TCR CDR3. TCRdb re-called the multiplex PCR reads through MiXCR, storing one row per CDR3 protein. The data hold hundreds of thousands of distinct CDR3 sequences, with approximately 14% observed a single time. Exclusion of a patient resulted from uncontrolled infection, other autoimmune disease, pregnancy or lactation. Used for diagnoses were clinical symptoms, serum thyroxine and TRAb, thyroid ultrasound and orbital computed tomography. The study collected blood at first hyperthyroidism diagnosis, before any ophthalmopathy symptoms arose.

The specimen was blood. This rearrangement joins TRBV20-1 to TRBJ2-1; 9 bases match TRBD2. The sequence came from a woman aged 25 to 39 with Graves' hyperthyroidism that later progressed to Graves' ophthalmopathy. The CDR3 protein is CSAPQPAIAGVDNEQFF. The CDR3 region has the DNA TGCAGTGCTCCTCAGCCCGCAATAGCGGGAGTTGATAATGAGCAGTTCTTC.